Shown below are 24 T cell receptor beta chains from a single sample sequenced in a study of cytomegalovirus exposure and HLA in healthy donors. PCR employed 60 Vbeta and 13 Jbeta primers. Assay: immunoSEQ multiplex PCR; the TCRdb copy retains only in-frame clones and omits some. The table shows about 140,000 clones, with just under 85% occurring only once. The sequencing sample was made of PBMCs. Receptors were obtained from a woman aged 35 to 49 in good health and CMV-seronegative.

In the case of this clone: A read error may account for a junction end that differs from germline. This chain connects TRBV7-9 to TRBJ1-2; 7 bases agree with TRBD1. Germline V lookup: CDR1 SEHNR, CDR2 FQNEAQ (reference sequence). The CDR3 has 15 residues. CDR3 in amino acids: CSSSLGTAFNYGYTF. The CDR3, as DNA: TGTTCCAGCAGTCTAGGGACAGCCTTTAACTATGGCTACACCTTC.

The J gene is TRBJ1-1, the V gene TRBV28, with a possible D match to TRBD1 (5 bases). In germline, CDR1 is MDHEN, CDR2 SYDVKM. Trimming left V 5 bases short and J 0 bases short, with 10 bases between. The CDR3 is 14 residues long. CDR3 in DNA: TGTGCCAGCAGTCAGGGCCTCTTGAACACTGAAGCTTTCTTT. Its protein product is CASSQGLLNTEAFF.

This clone occurred a few times. The gene calls are TRBV25-1 and TRBJ1-2; D is possibly TRBD1 (6 bases). Germline loops: CDR1 MGHDK, CDR2 SYGVNS. The CDR3 covers 13 residues. Deletions cut 1 base from V and 6 bases from J, with 9 bases between. CDR3 residues: CASSELSGDGYTF. Written as DNA, the CDR3 is TGTGCCAGCAGTGAATTGTCAGGGGATGGCTACACCTTC.

The CDR3 here is CASSGQFSSYNEQFF. The CDR3 DNA is TGTGCCAGCAGCGGACAGTTTAGCTCCTACAATGAGCAGTTCTTC. The chain recombines TRBV6-1 with TRBJ2-1, with D possibly matching TRBD1 (6 bases). There are 15 residues in the CDR3. The V end lost 6 bases, the J end lost 0 bases, and 12 bases lay between the germline ends. CDR1 and CDR2 from the germline V gene are MNHNS and SASEGT.

The chain joins TRBV4-2 to TRBJ1-1; D not resolved. The germline CDR1 and CDR2 sequences are LGHNA and YNFKEQ. The V and J ends lost 4 bases and 4 bases respectively, with 16 bases between them. This CDR3 spans 15 amino acids. In nucleotides, the CDR3 is TGTGCCAGCAGCCGCCCTCAGGTTATGTTCACTGAAGCTTTCTTT. Translation: CASSRPQVMFTEAFF.

The V and J genes are TRBV15 and TRBJ2-5; TRBD2 matches at 14 bases. The V segment lost 0 bases and the J segment 5 bases; nucleotides outside the gene matches: 2. Germline CDR1 reads LNHNV; CDR2 reads YYDKDF (reference sequence). The CDR3 contains 16 residues. In DNA form, the CDR3 reads TGTGCCACCAGCAGAGACAGGACTAGCGGGAGGGAGACCCAGTACTTC. Its translation: CATSRDRTSGRETQYF. Based on the CDR3 plus reference TRBV15 and TRBJ2-5, the full variable domain is DAMVIQNPRYQVTQFGKPVTLSCSQTLNHNVMYWYQQKSSQAPKLLFHYYDKDFNNEADTPDNFQSRRPNTSFCFLDIRSPGLGDTAMYLCATSRDRTSGRETQYFGPGTRLLVL.

CDR3 sequence reads: CASSQEGVAAGDHEQYF. The CDR3 region has the DNA TGTGCCAGCAGCCAAGAGGGCGTGGCAGCGGGAGACCACGAGCAGTACTTC. The genes are TRBV4-2 and TRBJ2-7; TRBD2 matches at 8 bases. The J segment lost 5 bases and the V segment lost 0 bases, leaving 12 bases of the junction unmatched. CDR3 length: 17 amino acids. Germline V lookup: CDR1 LGHNA, CDR2 YNFKEQ.

The chain uses TRBV7-8 and TRBJ2-7; 9 positions agree with TRBD2. V shed 5 bases, J shed 3 bases, and the junction held 8 bases outside the gene matches. The CDR3 runs 15 residues. Germline V gene data show CDR1 as SGHVS and CDR2 as FQNEAQ. CDR3 sequence: CASSPLAGANYEQYF. The CDR3 coding sequence is TGTGCCAGCAGCCCGTTAGCGGGGGCAAACTACGAGCAGTACTTC.

The rearrangement joins TRBV29-1 to TRBJ2-3; D remains unclear. Deletions cut 3 bases from V and 0 bases from J, with 10 bases between. The CDR3 has 14 amino acids. Germline values: CDR1 SQVTM, CDR2 ANQGSEA. CDR3 sequence: CSVDRLLSTDTQYF. The CDR3 DNA reads TGCAGCGTTGACAGGCTCCTTAGCACAGATACGCAGTATTTT.

The V and J genes are TRBV5-1 and TRBJ2-1, with 7 bases aligning to TRBD2. Germline values: CDR1 SGHRS, CDR2 YFSETQ. The length of the CDR3 is 15 residues. V lost 1 base, J lost 6 bases, and 7 bases stayed unmatched. CDR3 sequence reads: CASSLTSASINEQFF. Written as DNA, the CDR3 is TGCGCCAGCAGCTTGACTAGCGCGAGCATCAATGAGCAGTTCTTC.

The CDR3: CASSFTGVTTGELFF. CDR3 coding DNA: TGTGCCAGCAGTTTTACGGGGGTGACGACCGGGGAGCTGTTTTTT. This rearrangement joins TRBV28 to TRBJ2-2, with D maybe TRBD2 (6 bases). Trimming removed 3 bases at V and 5 bases at J, with 13 bases between. The germline V gene has CDR1 MDHEN and CDR2 SYDVKM. The CDR3 runs 15 residues.

This chain joins TRBV19 and TRBJ2-5; TRBD2 matches 11 bases. V was pared by 3 bases and J by 6 bases, with 3 bases of the junction left unmatched. The CDR3 is 14 residues long. Looked up from germline, CDR1 is LNHDA and CDR2 is SQIVND (reference sequence). The CDR3 DNA follows: TGTGCCAGTAGTATTAGCGGGAGGGCTCAGACCCAGTACTTC. Its translation is CASSISGRAQTQYF.

The table lists this clone with a count of one. The V call is TRBV5-1, the J call TRBJ2-2; 8 bases are shared with TRBD1. With V trimmed by 0 bases and J by 7 bases, 5 bases remained unmatched. The germline V gene encodes CDR1 SGHRS and CDR2 YFSETQ. This CDR3 has 15 amino acids. The CDR3 DNA reads as TGCGCCAGCAGCTTGGGGGACAGGCTGATCGGGGAGCTGTTTTTT. This codes for CASSLGDRLIGELFF.

The chain carries TRBV9 and TRBJ2-5; 10 bases are shared with TRBD1. CDR1 and CDR2 (germline): SGDLS, YYNGEE. V dropped 4 bases and J dropped 4; count of bases not matched to a gene: 7. This CDR3 is 15 amino acids long. CDR3 DNA sequence: TGTGCCAGCAGCACAAGACAGGGGGCGTCAGAGACCCAGTACTTC. The encoded protein is CASSTRQGASETQYF.

The chain recombines TRBV7-2 with TRBJ1-2, with D possibly being TRBD1 (6 bases). V shed 5 bases and J shed 8 bases, with 18 bases lying between them. Germline V lookup: CDR1 SGHTA, CDR2 FQGNSA. The CDR3 runs 14 residues. The CDR3 coding sequence is TGTGCCAGCAGCCCCATTTGGTCAGGGGAAGGCTACACCTTC. It codes for CASSPIWSGEGYTF.

This clone occurred a few times. This CDR3 reads CASTLSAGTGEQYF. Here the CDR3 DNA reads TGTGCCAGCACTCTGTCTGCAGGAACTGGGGAGCAGTACTTC. The chain carries TRBV6-5 and TRBJ2-7, with no clear D. The CDR3 has 14 residues. Germline V lookup: CDR1 MNHEY, CDR2 SVGAGI. With 7 bases removed from V and 7 bases from J, the gap between germline ends came to 20 bases.

The table lists this clone with a count of one. The chain links TRBV5-1 to TRBJ2-2; 10 nucleotides agree with TRBD2. The CDR3 contains 16 residues. The V and J ends lost 0 bases and 8 bases, in that order; junction bases with no gene match: 7. CDR1 and CDR2 (germline): SGHRS, YFSETQ. CDR3 nucleotide sequence: TGCGCCAGCAGCTTGGTTGGTAGCGGGAGGCCTGGGGAGCTGTTTTTT. The encoded protein is CASSLVGSGRPGELFF.

This chain links TRBV4-3 with TRBJ2-7; 9 bases agree with TRBD2. CDR1 is LGHNA and CDR2 is YSLEER in the germline V gene. This CDR3 has 13 amino acids. V lost 9 bases, J lost 5 bases, and 8 bases stayed unmatched. CDR3 bases: TGCGCCAGGCGGGCTAGCGGGACCCACGAGCAGTACTTC. It codes for CARRASGTHEQYF.

The chain carries TRBV7-2 and TRBJ2-5; D might be TRBD2 (6 bases). This CDR3 contains 13 residues. V was shortened by 4 bases and J by 7 bases, with 13 bases between the two germline ends. In germline, CDR1 is SGHTA, CDR2 FQGNSA. CDR3 bases: TGTGCCAGCAGCTACATAGCGGCCCCGACCCAGTACTTC. Its translation is CASSYIAAPTQYF.

Here the CDR3 DNA reads TGCGCCAGCAGCCGAACCCCGGGACAGGGAGTACTCGAGCAGTACTTC. This sequence encodes CASSRTPGQGVLEQYF. The rearrangement uses TRBV4-3 and TRBJ2-7, with 9 bases fitting TRBD1. The trim removed 4 bases at V and 6 bases at J, leaving 13 bases unmatched. CDR3 length equals 16 residues. CDR1 and CDR2 (germline): LGHNA, YSLEER.

V usage is TRBV11-1 and J usage is TRBJ1-1, with D possibly matching TRBD1 (5 bases). The CDR3 consists of 15 residues. Germline lookup yields CDR1 SGHAT and CDR2 FQDESV (reference sequence). V lost 0 bases and J 5 bases, leaving 13 bases between the germline ends. CDR3 loop: CASSLAAGLGTEAFF. For the CDR3, the DNA is TGTGCCAGCAGCTTAGCGGCAGGGCTGGGAACTGAAGCTTTCTTT.

The J gene is TRBJ2-1, the V gene TRBV7-3; the match to TRBD2 covers 8 bases. V lost 3 bases and J lost 6; bases outside the gene matches: 10. From germline, CDR1 is SGHTA and CDR2 FQGTGA. CDR3 size: 16 residues. As DNA, the CDR3 is TGTGCCAGCAGCTTTGCGATGGGACTAGTCCCCAATGAGCAGTTCTTC. Translated: CASSFAMGLVPNEQFF.

In this sample, this clone turned up once. The genes are TRBV11-3 and TRBJ2-2; TRBD1 matches at 9 bases. The CDR3 extends over 12 amino acids. CDR1 is SGHNT, CDR2 YENEEA, per germline. Trimming cost V 8 bases and J 6 bases; bases outside gene matches: 1. CDR3 DNA: TGTGCCAGCCGACAGGGGGCCGGGGAGCTGTTTTTT. It is translated as CASRQGAGELFF. The variable domain in full, with the rest retrieved from reference TRBV11-3 and TRBJ2-2, is EAGVVQSPRYKIIEKKQPVAFWCNPISGHNTLYWYLQNLGQGPELLIRYENEEAVDDSQLPKDRFSAERLKGVDSTLKIQPAELGDSAVYLCASRQGAGELFFGEGSRLTVL.

This clone was seen only a few times. The chain uses TRBV11-2 and TRBJ2-7, with 12 positions matching TRBD2. The germline V gene has CDR1 SGHAT and CDR2 FQNNGV. V trimming: 6 bases; J trimming: 2 bases; junction bases outside the gene matches: 5. This CDR3 has 15 amino acids. The CDR3 spells CASSPGLAGTYEQYF. The CDR3 DNA follows: TGTGCCAGCAGTCCTGGACTAGCGGGAACCTACGAGCAGTACTTC.